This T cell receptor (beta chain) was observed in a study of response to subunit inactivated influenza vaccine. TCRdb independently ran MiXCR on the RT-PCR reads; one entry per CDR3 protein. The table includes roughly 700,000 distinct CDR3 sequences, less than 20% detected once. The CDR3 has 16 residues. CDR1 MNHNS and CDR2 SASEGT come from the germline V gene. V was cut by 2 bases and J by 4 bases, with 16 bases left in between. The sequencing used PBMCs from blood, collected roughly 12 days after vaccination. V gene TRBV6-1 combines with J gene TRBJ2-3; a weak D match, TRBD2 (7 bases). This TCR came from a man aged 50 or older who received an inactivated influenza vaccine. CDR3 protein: CASSERGGAGPDTQYF. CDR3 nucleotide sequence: TGTGCCAGCAGTGAACGCGGGGGCGCGGGGCCAGATACGCAGTATTTT.